This entry describes one TCR beta chain. The CDR3 covers 15 residues. Trimming at V came to 8 bases and at J to 4 bases, leaving 13 bases not matched to a gene. CDR1 LNHNV and CDR2 YYDKDF come from the germline V gene (reference sequence). Recovered status applied to Cohort 3 donors who had two consecutive negative PCRs. It also applied to those with clearance or with symptom resolution. The entry originates in a study of blood T cell repertoires in COVID-19. Original analysis: It was from reference gene primer amplification that nucleated cell counts were estimated. This table comes from immunoSEQ multiplex PCR, and its TCRdb copy is limited to in-frame clones, with some not included. Clone size and the V and J calls come from that table; the DNA yielded D and trimming. This sample carries some 270,000 clones, around nine tenths of them seen once, and the ten largest clones take 1.7%.

The TCR sequence derives from a woman in her 40s who had recovered from COVID-19. Sequences were obtained from PBMCs or T cells enriched from blood (not recorded which). This sequence joins TRBV15 and TRBJ1-1; TRBD1 aligns across 7 bases. The CDR3 DNA reads TGTGCCACCTGCGAAGACAGGGCGGGTCGCACTGAAGCTTTCTTT. It encodes CATCEDRAGRTEAFF.